What follows are 10 T cell receptor beta chains derived from one specimen sequenced in a study of cytomegalovirus exposure and HLA in healthy donors. With 60 Vbeta and 13 Jbeta primers, the PCR was carried out. Data came from immunoSEQ multiplex PCR; TCRdb stores just in-frame clones and leaves some out. The sample contains 150,000 to 200,000 clones, 65% to 75% of which appear only once. Sequencing used PBMCs. All receptors come from a girl aged 5 to 17 in good health and CMV-seronegative.

The chain couples TRBV4-2 to TRBJ1-5; D is possibly TRBD1 (6 bases). Germline V gives CDR1 LGHNA, CDR2 YNFKEQ. This CDR3 is built from 23 residues. V lost 4 bases to trimming and J lost 0 bases, with 34 bases between them. The CDR3: CASSPPGPAEEGGKRYSNQPQHF. CDR3 bases: TGTGCCAGCAGCCCCCCAGGTCCGGCTGAAGAAGGGGGTAAGCGATATAGCAATCAGCCCCAGCATTTT.

The chain couples TRBV30 to TRBJ2-7, with 8 bases lining up with TRBD2. Germline CDR1 is GTSNPN and CDR2 is SVGIG (reference sequence). The J segment lost 1 base and the V segment lost 5 bases, leaving 7 bases of the junction unmatched. The CDR3 sequence is 14 residues long. The CDR3 sequence: CAWAPGLVSYEQYF. The CDR3 DNA sequence: TGTGCCTGGGCCCCGGGACTAGTATCCTACGAGCAGTACTTC.

This clone has just a few counts. This chain joins TRBV4-1 and TRBJ2-4, with D hard to call. Trimming pared 1 base from V and 4 bases from J, leaving 11 bases between. There are 15 residues in the CDR3. The germline CDR1 and CDR2 sequences are MGHRA and YSYEKL. The CDR3 nucleotides are TGCGCCAGCAGCCAAGGCGTCTCAAAAAAAAACATTCAGTACTTC. It encodes CASSQGVSKKNIQYF.

The chain combines TRBV4-1 with TRBJ2-5, with 8 bases lining up with TRBD2. The germline V gene encodes CDR1 MGHRA and CDR2 YSYEKL. V gave up 4 bases and J gave up 5 bases; unmatched junction bases: 9. CDR3 length: 15 amino acids. CDR3 sequence: CASSRTGTSSETQYF. As DNA, the CDR3 is TGCGCCAGCAGCCGGACCGGGACTAGTTCGGAGACCCAGTACTTC.

The V call is TRBV30, the J call TRBJ1-5; tentatively, D is TRBD1 (6 bases). The CDR3 sequence is 18 residues long. In germline, CDR1 is GTSNPN, CDR2 SVGIG (reference sequence). Trimming took off 0 bases at V and 1 base at J, with 19 bases between the two ends. The CDR3 DNA follows: TGTGCCTGGAGTGTAGGGGTAGGGGGGGCGCGGAGCAATCAGCCCCAGCATTTT. This translates into CAWSVGVGGARSNQPQHF. Together with reference TRBV30 and TRBJ1-5, the CDR3 gives the full variable domain: SQTIHQWPATLVQPVGSPLSLECTVEGTSNPNLYWYRQAAGRGLQLLFYSVGIGQISSEVPQNLSASRPQDRQFILSSKKLLLSDSGFYLCAWSVGVGGARSNQPQHFGDGTRLSIL.

This chain links TRBV7-9 with TRBJ1-1, with a possible D match to TRBD1 (5 bases). The CDR3 has 15 residues. Germline values: CDR1 SEHNR, CDR2 FQNEAQ (reference sequence). Trimming shortened V by 5 bases and J by 4 bases, and 17 bases separated the two germline ends. Here the CDR3 reads CASSPGGGIGTEAFF. CDR3 bases: TGTGCCAGCAGCCCGGGCGGGGGTATCGGCACTGAAGCTTTCTTT.

The gene calls are TRBV4-1 and TRBJ1-4; TRBD1 is a possible D gene (5 bases). CDR3 length equals 14 residues. Between the trimmed V and J ends, which lost 2 bases and 7 bases, there was a span of 11 bases. In germline, CDR1 is MGHRA, CDR2 YSYEKL. CDR3 residues: CASSQPGRGEKLFF. CDR3 sequence (DNA): TGCGCCAGCAGCCAACCAGGGAGGGGTGAAAAACTGTTTTTT.

This clone was picked up one time. The V call is TRBV27, the J call TRBJ1-3; 7 bases match TRBD1. The length of the CDR3 is 17 residues. Germline loops: CDR1 MNHEY, CDR2 SMNVEV (reference sequence). V lost 5 bases, J lost 0 bases, and 10 bases stayed unmatched. CDR3 loop: CASSRSGTDLSGNTIYF. CDR3 bases: TGTGCCAGCAGTCGCTCCGGGACAGACCTCTCTGGAAACACCATATATTTT.

The chain joins TRBV9 to TRBJ2-7; D remains ambiguous. V was pared by 3 bases and J by 3 bases, with 10 bases between. The CDR3 extends over 13 amino acids. In germline, CDR1 is SGDLS, CDR2 YYNGEE. The CDR3 bases are TGTGCCAGCAGCGGAACAGTGGGCTACGAGCAGTACTTC. This encodes CASSGTVGYEQYF.

This clone was detected only a few times. The chain combines TRBV5-1 with TRBJ1-2; 8 bases fit TRBD1. Per the germline V gene, CDR1 is SGHRS and CDR2 is YFSETQ. The CDR3 covers 15 residues. Trimming took 4 bases from V and 1 from J; bases not matched to a gene: 6. This CDR3 reads CASSKGQGDNYGYTF. The CDR3 bases are TGCGCCAGCAGCAAAGGACAGGGAGATAACTATGGCTACACCTTC.